A single sample gave rise to the 24 T cell receptor beta chains below, sequenced in a study of blood T cell repertoires in COVID-19. This table comes from immunoSEQ multiplex PCR, and its TCRdb copy is limited to in-frame clones, with some not included. The sample consists of about 130,000 clones, roughly 80% of them appearing once. Input material: peripheral blood. The source is a woman older than 75 with acute or convalescent COVID-19.

The rearrangement links TRBV12-3 or TRBV12-4 to TRBJ2-1; TRBD2 might be the D (6 bases). The CDR3 runs to 11 residues. V lost 6 bases, J lost 7 bases, and 7 bases lay in between. CDR3 sequence: CASRRGNEQFF. CDR3 DNA: TGTGCCAGCAGGCGGGGTAATGAGCAGTTCTTC.

V usage is TRBV7-9 and J usage is TRBJ1-2, with TRBD1 as a possible D gene (6 bases). Trimming took off 4 bases at V and 6 bases at J, with 18 bases between the two ends. This CDR3 comprises 15 residues. From germline, CDR1 is SEHNR and CDR2 FQNEAQ (reference sequence). CDR3 nucleotides: TGTGCCAGCAGCTCGGGGGGCGGGGTGGTGGATGGCTACACCTTC. It translates to CASSSGGGVVDGYTF. Together with reference TRBV7-9 and TRBJ1-2, the CDR3 gives the full variable domain: DTGVSQNPRHKITKRGQNVTFRCDPISEHNRLYWYRQTLGQGPEFLTYFQNEAQLEKSRLLSDRFSAERPKGSFSTLEIQRTEQGDSAMYLCASSSGGGVVDGYTFGSGTRLTVV.

Worth noting for this clone: The same CDR3 is also encoded by other DNA sequences in this sample. V is TRBV18 and J is TRBJ2-5, with 10 bases lining up with TRBD1. This CDR3 comprises 13 residues. The V gene end was trimmed by 3 bases and the J gene end by 5 bases; junction bases not matched to a gene: 0. Germline V CDR1 and CDR2: KGHSH, LQKENI. CDR3 bases: TGTGCCAGCTCACCGGACAGGGGGGAGACCCAGTACTTC. Its protein product is CASSPDRGETQYF.

The chain employs TRBV29-1 and TRBJ2-7; TRBD1 matches 7 bases. The length of the CDR3 is 15 residues. J lost 2 bases, V lost 1 base, and 8 bases had no gene match. Germline CDR1 is SQVTM and CDR2 is ANQGSEA. CDR3 bases: TGCAGCGTTGAAGGCCTGAGGCAGGGGGCCTACGAGCAGTACTTC. Amino acid sequence: CSVEGLRQGAYEQYF.

The rearrangement links TRBV7-9 to TRBJ1-4; D gene ambiguous. Germline CDR1 and CDR2: SEHNR and FQNEAQ (reference sequence). The V and J ends lost 6 bases and 8 bases respectively, with 19 bases between them. The CDR3 runs 15 residues. DNA for the CDR3: TGTGCCAGCAGTTCCTCCTCCAGGCTTAGGGAAAAACTGTTTTTT. Protein sequence: CASSSSSRLREKLFF.

The chain links TRBV10-2 to TRBJ2-7; 8 nucleotides match TRBD1. The CDR3 runs to 16 residues. Per the germline V gene, CDR1 is WSHSY and CDR2 is SAAADI. V trimming: 2 bases; J trimming: 4 bases; junction bases outside the gene matches: 10. Here the CDR3 DNA reads TGCGCCAGCAGTGAGGCCCCCGGGACAGGCCTATACGAGCAGTACTTC. It codes for CASSEAPGTGLYEQYF.

CDR3 in DNA: TGTGCCAGCAGTCCTGACAGCTATAGCAATCAGCCCCAGCATTTT. Amino acid sequence: CASSPDSYSNQPQHF. The chain uses TRBV2 and TRBJ1-5; a weak D match, TRBD1 (5 bases). Trimming took 5 bases from V and 0 from J, leaving 11 bases between them. CDR1 SNHLY and CDR2 FYNNEI come from the germline V gene. CDR3 length: 15 amino acids.

The chain has TRBV5-4 and TRBJ2-7; TRBD1 aligns across 7 bases. The CDR3 totals 14 residues. The junction had 7 bases not matched to a gene; V was cut back by 4 bases and J by 3 bases. Germline CDR1 reads SGHNT; CDR2 reads YYREEE (reference sequence). The CDR3 sequence is CASSHRDSVYEQYF. The CDR3 DNA sequence: TGTGCCAGCAGCCACCGGGACAGCGTCTACGAGCAGTACTTC.

The chain carries TRBV2 and TRBJ1-2, with 8 bases identical to TRBD1. V shed 6 bases and J 2 bases; nucleotides not matched to a gene: 11. From germline, CDR1 is SNHLY and CDR2 FYNNEI. The CDR3 totals 16 residues. The CDR3 loop reads CASRETGVGRNYGYTF. In nucleotides, the CDR3 is TGTGCCAGCAGGGAGACAGGGGTTGGTAGAAACTATGGCTACACCTTC. Full variable domain (rest looked up from reference TRBV2 and TRBJ1-2): EPEVTQTPSHQVTQMGQEVILRCVPISNHLYFYWYRQILGQKVEFLVSFYNNEISEKSEIFDDQFSVERPDGSNFTLKIRSTKLEDSAMYFCASRETGVGRNYGYTFGSGTRLTVV.

The rearrangement uses TRBV5-1 and TRBJ2-7; 7 positions match TRBD1. The CDR3 length is 16 residues. The J segment lost 2 bases and the V segment lost 0 bases, leaving 8 bases of the junction unmatched. Germline CDR1 SGHRS, CDR2 YFSETQ. The CDR3 loop reads CASSLVWQGVPYEQYF. The CDR3 bases are TGCGCCAGCAGCTTGGTCTGGCAGGGGGTACCCTACGAGCAGTACTTC.

There are a few counts of this clone. The rearrangement joins TRBV19 to TRBJ1-4, with a tentative D call TRBD1 (5 bases). This CDR3 has 14 residues. V was trimmed by 7 bases and J by 1 base, leaving 10 bases between them. Per germline, CDR1 LNHDA and CDR2 SQIVND (reference sequence). The CDR3 DNA sequence: TGTGCCAGTACGGGGGGTGTAACTAATGAAAAACTGTTTTTT. Its protein product is CASTGGVTNEKLFF.

The chain joins TRBV6-5 to TRBJ2-2, with 7 bases matching TRBD1. Germline CDR1 MNHEY, CDR2 SVGAGI. After removal of 8 bases from V and 5 bases from J, the junction contained 8 bases not matched to a gene. CDR3 length equals 14 residues. The DNA for the CDR3 is TGTGCCAGCCTACGGACAGGTCGTACCGGGGAGCTGTTTTTT. Translation gives CASLRTGRTGELFF.

The rearrangement links TRBV27 to TRBJ1-6, with D tentatively TRBD1 (6 bases). The CDR3 extends over 12 amino acids. Trimming cost V 5 bases and J 8 bases, with 7 bases left between them. Germline V gene data show CDR1 as MNHEY and CDR2 as SMNVEV (reference sequence). CDR3 loop: CASSHRDSPLHF. The CDR3 DNA sequence: TGTGCCAGCAGTCACAGGGATTCACCCCTCCACTTT.

This clone was observed a single time. V usage is TRBV7-8 and J usage is TRBJ2-7; TRBD1 agrees at 8 bases. The CDR3 sequence is 15 residues long. Germline V CDR1 and CDR2: SGHVS, FQNEAQ. V was clipped by 6 bases and J by 4 bases; unmatched bases: 11. The CDR3 sequence is CASSPTDRGSYEQYF. The CDR3 DNA reads as TGTGCCAGCAGTCCCACTGACAGGGGTAGTTACGAGCAGTACTTC.

This clone was observed a handful of times. The chain links TRBV4-1 to TRBJ1-5; 7 bases map to TRBD1. V was pared by 4 bases and J by 2 bases, with 8 bases of the junction left unmatched. This CDR3 region has 16 residues. The germline V gene has CDR1 MGHRA and CDR2 YSYEKL. DNA of the CDR3: TGCGCCAGCAGCCTCCAAACCACAGGGGGCAATCAGCCCCAGCATTTT. Amino acids: CASSLQTTGGNQPQHF.

This chain links TRBV5-1 with TRBJ1-4; no definite D call. Trimming took 5 bases from V and 6 from J, leaving 14 bases between them. This CDR3 is 14 amino acids long. The germline V gene has CDR1 SGHRS and CDR2 YFSETQ. This CDR3 is CASRFRREDEKLFF. The CDR3 DNA reads as TGCGCCAGCAGGTTCCGACGAGAGGATGAAAAACTGTTTTTT.

This chain links TRBV29-1 with TRBJ1-1; 7 bases map to TRBD1. The CDR3 has 11 residues. Germline CDR1 SQVTM, CDR2 ANQGSEA. V was pared by 2 bases and J by 11 bases, with 5 bases of the junction left unmatched. DNA of the CDR3: TGCAGCGTTGAACCAGGGGGTCGGGCTTTCTTT. This translates into CSVEPGGRAFF.

CDR3 DNA: TGCAGCGTTGAACGGGGCAGGGGGGACACCGGGGAGCTGTTTTTT. This sequence encodes CSVERGRGDTGELFF. V usage is TRBV29-1 and J usage is TRBJ2-2; a weak D match, TRBD1 (7 bases). Germline V gives CDR1 SQVTM, CDR2 ANQGSEA. The CDR3 length is 15 residues. V lost 2 bases and J lost 3, with 13 bases in between.

The CDR3 spells CASSFTRGARGNTIYF. The DNA for the CDR3 is TGTGCCAGCAGCTTCACGCGGGGGGCCCGAGGAAACACCATATATTTT. The V and J genes are TRBV7-2 and TRBJ1-3; tentative D call: TRBD1 (6 bases). This CDR3 is 16 amino acids long. Per germline, CDR1 SGHTA and CDR2 FQGNSA. The V gene lost 3 bases and the J gene lost 4 bases, with 16 bases spanning the gap. Complete variable domain (other parts from reference TRBV7-2 and TRBJ1-3): GAGVSQSPSNKVTEKGKDVELRCDPISGHTALYWYRQSLGQGLEFLIYFQGNSAPDKSGLPSDRFSAERTGGSVSTLTIQRTQQEDSAVYLCASSFTRGARGNTIYFGEGSWLTVV.

This clone was observed a handful of times. The CDR3 coding sequence is TGCGCCAGCAGTATGACTAACCCCACAGATACGCAGTATTTT. Translation: CASSMTNPTDTQYF. The chain links TRBV10-2 to TRBJ2-3, with D possibly TRBD2 on 5 matching bases. Trimming took off 5 bases at V and 2 bases at J, with 11 bases between the two ends. The CDR3 loop spans 14 amino acids. CDR1 WSHSY and CDR2 SAAADI come from the germline V gene.

Details on this clone: This specimen includes other DNA sequences encoding the same CDR3. This sequence joins TRBV12-5 and TRBJ2-1, with a possible D match to TRBD2 (6 bases). Germline CDR1 LGHNT, CDR2 FRNRAP. Trimming stripped 1 base from V and 7 bases from J, with 8 bases between. This CDR3 is built from 13 residues. The CDR3 sequence: CASGLAGGNEQFF. In DNA form, the CDR3 reads TGTGCTAGTGGTTTGGCCGGGGGAAATGAGCAGTTCTTC.

This chain uses TRBV20-1 with TRBJ1-5; 8 bases line up with TRBD1. V shed 6 bases, J shed 11 bases, and the junction held 6 bases outside the gene matches. Germline V gene data show CDR1 as DFQATT and CDR2 as SNEGSKA (reference sequence). The CDR3 is made up of 11 amino acids. The CDR3 loop is CSAQGDQAQHF. In DNA form, the CDR3 reads TGCAGTGCACAGGGGGACCAAGCCCAGCATTTT.

This clone showed up just a few times. The chain has TRBV21-1 and TRBJ1-5. TRBV21-1 constitutes a pseudogene. The CDR3 has 16 amino acids. The CDR3 sequence: CASSKVPAISNQPQHF. The CDR3 DNA is TGTGCCAGCAGCAAAGTACCCGCTATTAGCAATCAGCCCCAGCATTTT.

This rearrangement joins TRBV3-1 (or the pseudogene TRBV3-2) to TRBJ1-5; the match to TRBD1 covers 7 bases. The CDR3 has 18 residues. V trimming: 3 bases; J trimming: 2 bases; junction bases outside the gene matches: 13. The V gene's germline CDR1 is LGHDT and CDR2 YNNKEL (reference sequence). In DNA form, the CDR3 reads TGTGCCAGCAGCCAGGAGACAGGGAGAGCTCTTCGCAATCAGCCCCAGCATTTT. Translation: CASSQETGRALRNQPQHF.